The clone carrying this TCR beta chain was counted once. The antigen remains unidentified. This entry belongs to a study of post-analysis software for immune sequencing data. General study results and limits: Among roughly 5 TRBV segments more frequent in patients than controls were TRBV5-6, TRBV5-1 and TRBV20-1.

The V gene end was trimmed by 5 bases and the J gene end by 10 bases; junction bases not matched to a gene: 5. Germline V gene data show CDR1 as SEHNR and CDR2 as FQNEAQ (reference sequence). CDR3 length: 12 residues. Every TCR beta cDNA library bore unique molecular identifiers. Researchers reported approximately 480,000 cDNA molecules coming from around 1 to 10 million T cells. From the PCR reads, TCRdb called clonotypes with MiXCR, one entry per CDR3 protein. The repertoire holds hundreds of thousands of distinct CDR3 sequences, with approximately 60% as singletons. This sequence originates from a girl aged 2 to 9 with multiple sclerosis. The material sequenced was blood. This rearrangement joins TRBV7-9 to TRBJ2-3; 8 nucleotides agree with TRBD1. CDR3 nucleotide sequence: TGTGCCAGCAGCCAAGGACAGGGTCCGCAGTATTTT. It translates to CASSQGQGPQYF.